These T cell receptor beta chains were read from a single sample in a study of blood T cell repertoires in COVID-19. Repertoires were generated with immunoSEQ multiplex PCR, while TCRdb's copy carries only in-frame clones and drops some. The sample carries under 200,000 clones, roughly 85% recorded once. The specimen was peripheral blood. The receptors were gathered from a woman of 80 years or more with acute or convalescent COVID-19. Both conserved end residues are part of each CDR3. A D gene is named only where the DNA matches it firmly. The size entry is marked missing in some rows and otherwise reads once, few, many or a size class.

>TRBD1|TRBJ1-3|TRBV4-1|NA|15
TGCGCCAGCAGCCAAGAGGGCAGGGGGCCAAACACCATATATTTT
CASSQEGRGPNTIYF
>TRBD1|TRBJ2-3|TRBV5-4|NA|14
TGTGCCAGCAGCTCCCGACAGGGTGCAGATACGCAGTATTTT
CASSSRQGADTQYF
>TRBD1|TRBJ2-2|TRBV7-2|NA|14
TGTGCCAGCAGCCAAGGACAGGGCACCGGGGAGCTGTTTTTT
CASSQGQGTGELFF
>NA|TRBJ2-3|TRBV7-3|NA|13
TGTGCCAGCAGCTCGACAGCCACAGATACGCAGTATTTT
CASSSTATDTQYF
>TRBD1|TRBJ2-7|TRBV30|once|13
TGTGCCTGGAGTCAGGACAGGGGCAACGAGCAGTACTTC
CAWSQDRGNEQYF
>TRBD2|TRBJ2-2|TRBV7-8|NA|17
TGTGCCAGCAGCTTAGGTTCGGGAGGGCCGGACACCGGGGAGCTGTTTTTT
CASSLGSGGPDTGELFF
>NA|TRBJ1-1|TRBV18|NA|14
TGTGCCAGCTCACCTGACAGGCGGAACACTGAAGCTTTCTTT
CASSPDRRNTEAFF
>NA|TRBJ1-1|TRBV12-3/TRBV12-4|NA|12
TGTGCCAGCAGTTTTTATGAGACTGAAGCTTTCTTT
CASSFYETEAFF
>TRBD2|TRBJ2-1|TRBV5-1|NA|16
TGCGCCAGCAGCTCTGAGACTAGCGGGGGGGCCGATGAGCAGTTCTTC
CASSSETSGGADEQFF
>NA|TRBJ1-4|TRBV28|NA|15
TGTGCCAGCAGTTTAATTACTGGGAGCTATGAAAAACTGTTTTTT
CASSLITGSYEKLFF
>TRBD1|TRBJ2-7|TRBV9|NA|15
TGTGCCAGCAGCGTAGAAGCGGCAGGGGGCTACGAGCAGTACTTC
CASSVEAAGGYEQYF
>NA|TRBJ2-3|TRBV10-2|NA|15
TGCGCCAGCAGTGGTGGCGGGTGGGGTTCAAATACGCAGTATTTT
CASSGGGWGSNTQYF
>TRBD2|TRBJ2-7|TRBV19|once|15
TGTGCCAGTAGTCTGCCCGGGGCGGGAGCCCCCGAGCAGTACTTC
CASSLPGAGAPEQYF
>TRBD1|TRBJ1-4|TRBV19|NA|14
TGTGCCAGTTGGGGGAGACAGGGGGATGAAAAACTGTTTTTT
CASWGRQGDEKLFF
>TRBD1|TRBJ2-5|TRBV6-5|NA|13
TGTGCCAGCAGGGGGACAGGCGGGGAGACCCAGTACTTC
CASRGTGGETQYF
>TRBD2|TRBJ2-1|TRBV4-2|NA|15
TGTGCCAGCAGCCAAGGGGAGCGGGGTGGCAATGAGCAGTTCTTC
CASSQGERGGNEQFF
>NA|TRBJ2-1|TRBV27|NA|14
TGTGCCAGCGGGAAAAGACAGGCATTAAATGAGCAGTTCTTC
CASGKRQALNEQFF
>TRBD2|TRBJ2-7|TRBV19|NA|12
TGTGCCAGCTCCCCGGGGGGCTACGAGCAGTACTTC
CASSPGGYEQYF
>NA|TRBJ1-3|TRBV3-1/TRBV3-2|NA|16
TGTGCCAGCAGCCAAGGGCAGGCTTTTGCTGGAAACACCATATATTTT
CASSQGQAFAGNTIYF
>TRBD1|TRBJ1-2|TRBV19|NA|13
TGTGCCAGTAGTATCCAGGGGGCAGGAGGCTACACCTTC
CASSIQGAGGYTF
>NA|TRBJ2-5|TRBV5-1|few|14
TGCGCCAGCAGCTCCCGGGTGGACCAAGAGACCCAGTACTTC
CASSSRVDQETQYF
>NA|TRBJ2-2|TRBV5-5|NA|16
TGTGCCAGCAGCTTGTTAGCGGACCTGAACACCGGGGAGCTGTTTTTT
CASSLLADLNTGELFF
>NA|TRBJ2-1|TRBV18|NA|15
TGTGCCAGCTCACCACCTGCTACAGGGTTCCCCCAGCAGTTCTTC
CASSPPATGFPQQFF
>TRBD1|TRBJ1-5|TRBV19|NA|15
TGTGCCAGTAGTAAACAGGGGTCACGGAATCAGCCCCAGCATTTT
CASSKQGSRNQPQHF
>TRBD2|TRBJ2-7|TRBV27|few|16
TGTGCCAGCAGTCAAGGGGCTCCGGCGGGAGGGAACGAGCAGTACTTC
CASSQGAPAGGNEQYF
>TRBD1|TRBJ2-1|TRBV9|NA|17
TGTGCCAGCAGCGTAGATTCTACAGGGCACAGGGGCAATGAGCAGTTCTTC
CASSVDSTGHRGNEQFF
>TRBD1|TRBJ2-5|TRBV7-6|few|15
TGTGCCAGCAGCTCGCCGACAGGGGGACGAGAGACCCAGTACTTC
CASSSPTGGRETQYF
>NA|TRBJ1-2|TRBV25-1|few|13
TGTGCCAGCAGTGAAAGGGGACTCTATGGCTACACCTTC
CASSERGLYGYTF
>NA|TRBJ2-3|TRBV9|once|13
TGTGCCAGCAGCGTAGCAGTGTCAGATACGCAGTATTTT
CASSVAVSDTQYF
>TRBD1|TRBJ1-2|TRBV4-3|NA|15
TGCGCCAGCAGCCAACCCGGACAGGGAAGGGTGGGCTACACCTTC
CASSQPGQGRVGYTF
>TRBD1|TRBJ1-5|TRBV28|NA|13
TGTGCCAGCACAGGGGGAAGCAGTCAGCCCCAGCATTTT
CASTGGSSQPQHF
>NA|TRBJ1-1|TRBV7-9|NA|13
TGTGCCAGCAGCCTGGGACTCACCGAGGAAGCTTTCTTT
CASSLGLTEEAFF
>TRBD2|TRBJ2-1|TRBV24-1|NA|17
TGTGCCACCAGTGATCCCAGCGGGGGGGCTCACTACAATGAGCAGTTCTTC
CATSDPSGGAHYNEQFF
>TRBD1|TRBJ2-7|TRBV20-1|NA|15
TGCAGTGCTAGTCCTCTACAGGGGGACCCCTACGAGCAGTACTTC
CSASPLQGDPYEQYF
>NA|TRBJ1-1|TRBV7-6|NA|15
TGTGCCAGCAGCTTAATCGCGGGGGGAAACACTGAAGCTTTCTTT
CASSLIAGGNTEAFF
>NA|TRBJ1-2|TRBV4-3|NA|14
TGCGCCAGCAGCACCTCCGGCGGCAACTATGGCTACACCTTC
CASSTSGGNYGYTF
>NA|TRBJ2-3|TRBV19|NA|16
TGTGCCAGTAGTATAGAGGCCGACTCTAGCACAGATACGCAGTATTTT
CASSIEADSSTDTQYF
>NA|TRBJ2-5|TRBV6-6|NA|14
TGTGCCAGCAGTTACTCGTCCAGGGGAGAGACCCAGTACTTC
CASSYSSRGETQYF
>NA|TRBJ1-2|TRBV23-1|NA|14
TGCGCCAGCTCGTTCCGGGAGCATTTTTGTGGCTACACCTTC
CASSFREHFCGYTF
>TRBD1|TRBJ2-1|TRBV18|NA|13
TGTGCCAGCTCATCGGGACAGAACAATGAGCAGTTCTTC
CASSSGQNNEQFF
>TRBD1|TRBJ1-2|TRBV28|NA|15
TGTGCCAGCGGGCCTACCGGGACAGGGTTCTATGGCTACACCTTC
CASGPTGTGFYGYTF
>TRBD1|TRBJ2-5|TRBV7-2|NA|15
TGTGCCAGCAGCCCGGACAGGGTATTAGGAGAGACCCAGTACTTC
CASSPDRVLGETQYF
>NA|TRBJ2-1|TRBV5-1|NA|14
TGCGCCAGCAGCCCCGGGACTTCCTACAATGAGCAGTTCTTC
CASSPGTSYNEQFF
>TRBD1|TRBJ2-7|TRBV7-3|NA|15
TGTGCCAGCAGCCCCGACAGGGATCTACACTACGAGCAGTACTTC
CASSPDRDLHYEQYF
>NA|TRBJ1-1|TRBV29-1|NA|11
TGCAGCGTGGCAGAACCACCCGCTGCTTTCTTT
CSVAEPPAAFF
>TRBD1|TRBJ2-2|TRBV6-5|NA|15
TGTGCCAGCAGAGCCGGGACAGCGAACACCGGGGAGCTGTTTTTT
CASRAGTANTGELFF
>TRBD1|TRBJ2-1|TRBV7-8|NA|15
TGTGCCAGCAGCACCGCGGGGACAGGGGAGCTTGAGCAGTTCTTC
CASSTAGTGELEQFF
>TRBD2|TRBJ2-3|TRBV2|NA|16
TGTGCCAGCCGACCACGGACTAGCGGGAGTACAGATACGCAGTATTTT
CASRPRTSGSTDTQYF
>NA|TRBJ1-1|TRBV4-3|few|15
TGCGCCAGCAGCCAACAGGGGTTTGGGTACACTGAAGCTTTCTTT
CASSQQGFGYTEAFF